These 13 T cell receptor beta chains were sequenced from one sample in a study of siplizumab effects on memory and regulatory T cells. The protocol was immunoSEQ multiplex PCR, while the TCRdb copy is restricted to in-frame clones and leaves out a portion. The sample yields about 85,000 clones, 95% seen once. The source material was CD8+ T cells sorted from blood. These receptors were obtained from a human donor in good health.

This clone was counted a single time. The chain joins TRBV6-1 to TRBJ2-7; no clear D gene. V was shortened by 11 bases and J by 2 bases, with 19 bases between the two germline ends. Per the germline V gene, CDR1 is MNHNS and CDR2 is SASEGT. The length of the CDR3 is 14 residues. The DNA of the CDR3 is TGTGCCGCAAGCCCGCCAGATGCCCCCTACGAGCAGTACTTC. Its protein product is CAASPPDAPYEQYF.

This sequence joins TRBV6-1 and TRBJ2-1; the D gene could be TRBD1 or TRBD2 (5 bases each). Trimming took off 8 bases at V and 3 bases at J, with 8 bases between the two ends. CDR1 is MNHNS, CDR2 SASEGT, per germline. The CDR3 has 12 amino acids. The CDR3 reads CASRDHYNEQFF. In DNA, the CDR3 is TGTGCCAGCCGGGACCACTACAATGAGCAGTTCTTC.

The chain recombines TRBV28 with TRBJ2-1, with 8 positions matching TRBD1. V shed 3 bases, J shed 4 bases, and the junction held 2 bases outside the gene matches. CDR1 is MDHEN and CDR2 is SYDVKM in the germline V gene. This CDR3 region has 14 residues. For the CDR3, the DNA is TGTGCCAGCAGTTTTCGGACAGGGTACAATGAGCAGTTCTTC. Amino acid sequence: CASSFRTGYNEQFF.

This clone was counted once. The J gene is TRBJ2-3, the V gene TRBV11-3; unclear D gene. Trimming pared 1 base from V and 2 bases from J, leaving 7 bases between. CDR1 is SGHNT and CDR2 is YENEEA in the germline V gene. CDR3 length: 14 residues. As DNA, the CDR3 is TGTGCCAGCAGCTTAGCCAGTGACACAGATACGCAGTATTTT. It is translated as CASSLASDTDTQYF.

The chain joins TRBV27 to TRBJ2-7; D gene uncertain. Germline lookup yields CDR1 MNHEY and CDR2 SMNVEV (reference sequence). The CDR3 is made up of 14 amino acids. Trimming took 6 bases from V and 3 from J, leaving 15 bases between them. CDR3 nucleotide sequence: TGTGCCAGCAGGATTGGTGGGCCCAGCTACGAGCAGTACTTC. Protein product: CASRIGGPSYEQYF.

The chain carries TRBV7-2 and TRBJ2-3; tentatively, D is TRBD1 (7 bases). Trimming removed 1 base at V and 6 bases at J, with 11 bases between. The germline gives CDR1 SGHTA, CDR2 FQGNSA. This CDR3 is 14 amino acids long. CDR3: CASSLVQGTDTQYF. The CDR3 DNA follows: TGTGCCAGCAGCTTAGTACAGGGGACTGATACGCAGTATTTT.

V is TRBV5-4 and J is TRBJ1-4; 9 bases fit TRBD1. Germline V gives CDR1 SGHNT, CDR2 YYREEE (reference sequence). The V gene end was trimmed by 5 bases and the J gene end by 7 bases; junction bases not matched to a gene: 6. The CDR3 has 14 amino acids. The CDR3 bases are TGTGCCAGCAGACCCGACAGGGGGGGTGAAAAACTGTTTTTT. It codes for CASRPDRGGEKLFF.

The rearrangement links TRBV30 to TRBJ1-1; D is undetermined. The germline gives CDR1 GTSNPN, CDR2 SVGIG (reference sequence). V lost 0 bases and J lost 5, with 16 bases in between. The CDR3 extends over 15 amino acids. CDR3 nucleotides: TGTGCCTGGAGTGTATCGGCAGCCTTGGGGACTGAAGCTTTCTTT. Its translation is CAWSVSAALGTEAFF.

The gene calls are TRBV9 and TRBJ2-7; 8 bases fit TRBD2. Germline CDR1 and CDR2: SGDLS and YYNGEE. V was pared by 0 bases and J by 3 bases, with 11 bases of the junction left unmatched. This CDR3 contains 17 residues. The CDR3 is CASSVGGDRLAGYEQYF. The CDR3 DNA is TGTGCCAGCAGCGTAGGGGGGGACCGTCTAGCGGGCTACGAGCAGTACTTC.

This chain joins TRBV9 and TRBJ2-7, with D hard to call. This CDR3 is 14 amino acids long. V was trimmed by 0 bases and J by 0 bases, leaving 7 bases between them. Germline V CDR1 and CDR2: SGDLS, YYNGEE. CDR3 region: CASSVAPDSYEQYF. The CDR3 DNA sequence: TGTGCCAGCAGCGTAGCGCCAGACTCCTACGAGCAGTACTTC.

The CDR3 nucleotides are TGTGCCAGCAGCTACCAGATGACTAGCGGGAGGGTTCCCTACTACGAGCAGTACTTC. Amino acids: CASSYQMTSGRVPYYEQYF. The J gene is TRBJ2-7, the V gene TRBV5-4, with 14 bases aligning to TRBD2. Trimming at V came to 3 bases and at J to 3 bases, leaving 14 bases not matched to a gene. Germline lookup yields CDR1 SGHNT and CDR2 YYREEE (reference sequence). This CDR3 has 19 residues.

The V gene is TRBV2, the J gene TRBJ2-7; 9 bases match TRBD1. Germline V CDR1 and CDR2: SNHLY, FYNNEI. CDR3 length equals 14 residues. The trim removed 4 bases at V and 4 bases at J, leaving 5 bases unmatched. The CDR3 nucleotides are TGTGCCAGCAGTGTTCTACAGGGGGCTTACGAGCAGTACTTC. Protein: CASSVLQGAYEQYF. Using reference TRBV2 and TRBJ2-7 for the parts outside the CDR3, the full variable domain is EPEVTQTPSHQVTQMGQEVILRCVPISNHLYFYWYRQILGQKVEFLVSFYNNEISEKSEIFDDQFSVERPDGSNFTLKIRSTKLEDSAMYFCASSVLQGAYEQYFGPGTRLTVT.

This rearrangement joins TRBV14 to TRBJ2-5; weak D call: TRBD2 (5 bases). Germline values: CDR1 SGHDN, CDR2 FVKESK. The CDR3 contains 16 residues. Trimming removed 2 bases from V and 1 base from J, with 14 bases in between. In DNA form, the CDR3 reads TGTGCCAGCAGCCAAACCCGGGGAGACATCCAAGAGACCCAGTACTTC. Residues: CASSQTRGDIQETQYF.